This paragraph covers one T cell receptor beta chain sequence. Its antigen is not known. This entry comes from a study of graft-versus-host responses after intestinal transplantation. Clones were read by immunoSEQ multiplex PCR, and TCRdb kept only the in-frame ones, dropping some. Of about 77,000 clones in the sample, 80% to 95% were seen once. Study-level points and caveats: Among circulating GvH clones, peak levels were associated with early post-transplant declines in HvG clones. GvH clones turned up in recipient marrow; some had shown up first in ileum or blood.

Germline CDR1 is SGHVS and CDR2 is FNYEAQ. The junction had 14 bases not matched to a gene; V was cut back by 0 bases and J by 4 bases. The CDR3 consists of 18 residues. The chain links TRBV7-6 to TRBJ1-2; 7 positions agree with TRBD1. This TCR came from a human patient who received an intestinal transplant, so some T cells may come from the graft donor. The sample was PBMCs, taken 98 days after intestinal transplantation. CDR3 bases: TGTGCCAGCAGCTTAGCGGAGGTGGCAGGGGGGAACCTCTATGGCTACACCTTC. It codes for CASSLAEVAGGNLYGYTF.